This T cell receptor (beta chain) was captured in a study of circulating and synovial CD4+ cells in juvenile arthritis. Study-wide results and caveats: Vbeta family usage analysis did not detect the pathogenic-like versus bulk difference. Compared with bulk blood, circulating pathogenic-like lymphocytes shared substantially more CDR3 sequences with synovial T cells. CPL versus bulk CD4 samples: T cell genome counts differed by at least an order of magnitude.

A word on this clone: Its specificity is not known.

Germline assignment: CDR1 SSHAT and CDR2 FNYEAQ (reference sequence). The CDR3 contains 14 residues. Trimming took 7 bases from V and 7 from J, leaving 19 bases between them. Assay: immunoSEQ multiplex PCR; the TCRdb copy retains only in-frame clones and omits some. The data contain 2,700 or so clones, around nine tenths of them seen just once; the ten biggest clones take up less than 4%. Samples derive from patients with active juvenile idiopathic arthritis. V gene TRBV7-7 combines with J gene TRBJ2-5; a possible D gene is TRBD2 (6 bases). The receptor was derived from a human donor with juvenile idiopathic arthritis. The sequenced sample was HLA-DR+ CD4+ T cells from blood. Stated subset: circulating pathogenic-like lymphocytes, sorted as HLA-DR+CD14-CD3+CD4+CD25low/- blood T cells. CDR3 amino acids: CASTPNPGLGTQYF. CDR3 sequence (DNA): TGTGCCAGCACCCCTAACCCGGGACTGGGGACCCAGTACTTC.